The table lists the clone carrying this T cell receptor (beta chain) with many counts. Its target is not known. V gave up 5 bases and J gave up 2 bases; unmatched junction bases: 6. The CDR3 extends over 14 amino acids. CDR1 and CDR2 from the germline V gene are SNHLY and FYNNEI. Assay: immunoSEQ multiplex PCR; the TCRdb copy retains only in-frame clones and omits some. This repertoire shows approximately 340,000 clones, approximately 81% found once; its top ten account for approximately 3.5%. This entry belongs to a study of Ad26.COV2.S vaccination and SARS-CoV-2 variants. Treatment: roughly 19 received Ad26.COV2.S at low or high dose, single or two shots; roughly 5 received placebo; per-sample allocation not given. Specimen acquisition occurred on day 63 following the initial vaccine or placebo injection. Broader study findings: Measures of TCR breadth and depth may have fallen short of total T cell responses.

This clonotype was sampled from a person between 18 and 59 years old who received the Ad26.COV2.S COVID-19 vaccine or a placebo. The rearrangement uses TRBV2 and TRBJ2-7, with TRBD2 matching over 7 bases. The sequences come from peripheral blood, collected in a trial of Ad26.COV2.S vaccine versus placebo. The CDR3 DNA sequence: TGTGCCAGCAGTTCCCGGACTAGACCCTACGAGCAGTACTTC. It yields the protein CASSSRTRPYEQYF.